This T cell receptor (beta chain) was sequenced for a study of T-cell reconstitution after alpha-beta-depleted transplantation in children. With respect to this clonotype: What it binds is unknown.

Unique molecular identifiers were incorporated during preparation of the TCRbeta library. TCRdb reprocessed the PCR reads with MiXCR, giving one entry per CDR3 protein. The sample holds around 440,000 distinct CDR3 sequences, 15% to 20% seen once. General study findings and limits: At the one-year point after transplant, T-cell counts and TCRbeta diversity were found to come mostly from T cells that had been newly produced. After transplant, high TCRbeta diversity at day 60 in some patients arose from surviving recipient T cells and thymic progenitors.

This CDR3 comprises 15 residues. Germline CDR1 is SGHVS and CDR2 is FQNEAQ. The junction had 8 bases not matched to a gene; V was cut back by 5 bases and J by 6 bases. Specimen: PBMCs, mostly from graft donor cells, collected 360 days after TCRalphabeta/CD19-depleted stem cell transplant. The rearrangement links TRBV7-8 to TRBJ1-5, with 9 bases matching TRBD1. The receptor was derived from a boy under three years old who had a stem cell transplant for Wiskott-Aldrich syndrome, so the T cells may come from the graft donor. The CDR3 coding sequence is TGTGCCAGCAGCGCCACAGGGGGCCCCGGTCAGCCCCAGCATTTT. Its translation is CASSATGGPGQPQHF.